This paragraph covers one T cell receptor beta chain sequence. Its antigen is not known. Amplification used 60 Vbeta primers and 13 Jbeta primers. The method was immunoSEQ multiplex PCR; TCRdb's version includes in-frame clones alone and lacks a portion of them. This sample has 93,000 or so clones, with 75% to 85% found just once. These data come from a study of cytomegalovirus exposure and HLA in healthy donors. As for the study in general: Researchers previously reported finding about 110 million unique TCR beta sequences from about 179 million T cells.

Findings of the study overall: Most of the TCR beta V segments (in an earlier analysis) were productive either about 87% or about 30% of the time. Most TCR sequences were seen very rarely across donors, but some public TCRs occurred in many. Researchers had no immune exposure information except CMV serostatus available.

With 3 bases clipped from V and 0 bases from J, the junction kept 11 bases outside the gene matches. Germline lookup yields CDR1 SGHTA and CDR2 FQGNSA. CDR3 length equals 17 residues. This TCR came from a woman in her late teens or twenties in good health and CMV-seropositive. V usage is TRBV7-2 and J usage is TRBJ2-7; 7 bases agree with TRBD2. The sequencing input was PBMCs. CDR3 loop: CASSLYREGRFSYEQYF. The CDR3 bases are TGTGCCAGCAGCTTGTATAGGGAGGGGCGCTTCTCCTACGAGCAGTACTTC.